This record looks at one T cell receptor (beta chain) sequence and its context. No antigen is known for it. This sample is drawn from a study of OX40 agonist ivuxolimab in advanced cancers. About the study: An agonistic anti-OX40 (CD134) antibody, ivuxolimab, was used to treat the patients. Study-level points and caveats: Certain nonresponders likewise exhibited a low normalized T-cell clonal expansion.

The assay was immunoSEQ multiplex PCR, and TCRdb's table has in-frame clones only and misses some. Of about 50,000 clones in the sample, about nine tenths are singletons; the top ten hold approximately 6.6%. Germline V gene lookup returns CDR1 MNHEY and CDR2 SMNVEV (reference sequence). The CDR3 covers 14 residues. The V end lost 4 bases, the J end lost 1 base, and 10 bases lay between the germline ends. Patients were ruled out by autoimmune disease history or systemic immunosuppression. The clonotype originates from an adult with an advanced solid tumor such as melanoma, head and neck, liver or kidney cancer. The sample consisted of CD4+ or CD8+ T cells sorted from blood, taken in a trial of the OX40 agonist ivuxolimab. The rearrangement joins TRBV27 to TRBJ1-1; D remains ambiguous. CDR3 sequence: CASSSPPRNTEAFF. CDR3 DNA: TGTGCCAGCAGTTCACCCCCCCGGAACACTGAAGCTTTCTTT.